This TCR beta chain stems from a study of blood T cell repertoires in COVID-19. TCRdb keeps only in-frame clones here, not all; method: immunoSEQ multiplex PCR. The table records 150,000 or so clones, approximately 82% of them present only once. This clone was detected once. This TCR was recovered from a human donor in a cohort sampled during active COVID-19. The material sequenced was peripheral blood.

CDR3 residues: CASSLSRGRAYEQYF. The CDR3 DNA sequence: TGTGCCAGCAGCTTAAGTAGAGGGAGGGCCTACGAGCAGTACTTC. V and J are TRBV5-6 and TRBJ2-7; 7 nucleotides agree with TRBD2. V shed 2 bases, J shed 2 bases, and the junction held 7 bases outside the gene matches. The germline V gene encodes CDR1 SGHDT and CDR2 YYEEEE. This CDR3 has 15 amino acids.